This section outlines one T cell receptor beta chain sequence together with its context. The target antigen is unknown. Trimming cost V 3 bases and J 5 bases, with 7 bases left between them. Germline CDR1 is SEHNR and CDR2 is FQNEAQ (reference sequence). CDR3 length: 12 residues. The record originates from a study of T cell responses to AZD1222 COVID-19 vaccine. Study-level information: Pooling was applied to second doses at about 4 or about 12 weeks. Study results and limitations: Seropositive AZD1222 recipients at baseline numbered only 6 or 7. Close to half of spike-specific TCRs reportedly recognize unmutated variant regions.

Using immunoSEQ multiplex PCR, the repertoire was profiled, and TCRdb retains in-frame clones only, with some absent. The data hold over 60,000 clones, with around 90% observed a single time. The sample in question was peripheral blood, obtained on day 0 of AZD1222 vaccination. The TCR sequence derives from an adult in good health. The chain carries TRBV7-9 and TRBJ2-5; D perhaps matches TRBD2 (6 bases). CDR3 sequence (DNA): TGTGCCAGCAGCTTTCGGGGGGAGACCCAGTACTTC. It codes for CASSFRGETQYF.